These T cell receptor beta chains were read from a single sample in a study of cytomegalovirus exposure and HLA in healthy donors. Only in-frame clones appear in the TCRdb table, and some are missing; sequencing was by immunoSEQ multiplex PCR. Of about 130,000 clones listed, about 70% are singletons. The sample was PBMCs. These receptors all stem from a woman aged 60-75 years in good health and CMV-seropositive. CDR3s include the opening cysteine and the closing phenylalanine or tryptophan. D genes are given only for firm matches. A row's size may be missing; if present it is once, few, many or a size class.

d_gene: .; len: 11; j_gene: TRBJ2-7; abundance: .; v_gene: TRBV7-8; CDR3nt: TGTGCCAGCAGCCTAACCTACGAGCAGTACTTC; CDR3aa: CASSLTYEQYF
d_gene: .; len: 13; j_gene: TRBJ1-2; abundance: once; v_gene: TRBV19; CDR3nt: TGTGCCAGTAGTGCGGGTGTTAAAAGTGGCTACACCTTC; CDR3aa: CASSAGVKSGYTF
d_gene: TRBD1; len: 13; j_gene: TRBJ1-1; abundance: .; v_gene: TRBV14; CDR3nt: TGTGCCAGCAGCCGACAGGGGGGCACTGAAGCTTTCTTT; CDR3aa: CASSRQGGTEAFF
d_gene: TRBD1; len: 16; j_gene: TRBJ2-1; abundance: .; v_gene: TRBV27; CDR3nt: TGTGCCAGCAGTTTCGGCAGGGGGCAGATGGGCAATGAGCAGTTCTTC; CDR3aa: CASSFGRGQMGNEQFF
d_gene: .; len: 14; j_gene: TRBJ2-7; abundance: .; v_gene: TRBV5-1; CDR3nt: TGCGCCACAGGGATGGGCACACCCTCCTACGAGCAGTACTTC; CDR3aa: CATGMGTPSYEQYF
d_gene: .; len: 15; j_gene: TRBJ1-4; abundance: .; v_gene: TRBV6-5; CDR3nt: TGTGCCAGCAGCTACTCCCACAAGATTAATGAAAAACTGTTTTTT; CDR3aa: CASSYSHKINEKLFF
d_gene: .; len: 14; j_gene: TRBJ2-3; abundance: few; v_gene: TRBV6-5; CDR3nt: TGTGCCAGCAGTTATGGGGGCAGCGCAGATACGCAGTATTTT; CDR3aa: CASSYGGSADTQYF
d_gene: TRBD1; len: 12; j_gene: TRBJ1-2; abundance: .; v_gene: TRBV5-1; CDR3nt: TGCGCCAGCAGCCTGAACAGGGGCGGCTACACCTTC; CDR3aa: CASSLNRGGYTF
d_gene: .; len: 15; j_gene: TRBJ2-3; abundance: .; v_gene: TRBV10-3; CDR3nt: TGTGCCATCACTAACAGGGAAGGTCCCACAGATACGCAGTATTTT; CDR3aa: CAITNREGPTDTQYF
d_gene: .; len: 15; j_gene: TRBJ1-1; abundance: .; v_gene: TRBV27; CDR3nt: TGTGCCAGCAGTCCCGCCGCGAGGATGAACACTGAAGCTTTCTTT; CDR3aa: CASSPAARMNTEAFF
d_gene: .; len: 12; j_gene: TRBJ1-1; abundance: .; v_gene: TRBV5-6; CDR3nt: TGTGCCAGCAGCCTGAGGACACTCGAAGCTTTCTTT; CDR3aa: CASSLRTLEAFF
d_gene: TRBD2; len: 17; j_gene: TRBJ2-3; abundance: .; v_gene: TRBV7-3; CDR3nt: TGTGCCAGCAGCCCCTGGGGGGGAGGAACTAGCACAGATACGCAGTATTTT; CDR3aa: CASSPWGGGTSTDTQYF
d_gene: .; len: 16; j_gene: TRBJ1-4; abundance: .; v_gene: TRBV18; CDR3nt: TGTGCCAGCTCACCACCGATAGGAACAGGGTCTGAAAAACTGTTTTTT; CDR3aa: CASSPPIGTGSEKLFF
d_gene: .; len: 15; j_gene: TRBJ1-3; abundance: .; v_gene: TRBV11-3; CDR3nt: TGTGCCAGCAGCTTGGCGGGGACGTTTGGAAACACCATATATTTT; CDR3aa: CASSLAGTFGNTIYF
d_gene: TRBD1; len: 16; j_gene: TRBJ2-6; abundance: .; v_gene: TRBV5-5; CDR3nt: TGTGCCAGCAGCCCCTGGACAGGGCATGGGGCCAACGTCCTGACTTTC; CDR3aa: CASSPWTGHGANVLTF
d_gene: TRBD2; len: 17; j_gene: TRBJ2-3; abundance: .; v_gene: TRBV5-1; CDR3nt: TGCGCCAGCCACACCGGCAGCGGGGGGGCCGCCCCAGATACGCAGTATTTT; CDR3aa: CASHTGSGGAAPDTQYF
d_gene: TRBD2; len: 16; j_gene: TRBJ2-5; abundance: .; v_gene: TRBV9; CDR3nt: TGTGCCAGCAGCGTAGTAAGCCGGGGGGGTTACGAGACCCAGTACTTC; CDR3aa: CASSVVSRGGYETQYF
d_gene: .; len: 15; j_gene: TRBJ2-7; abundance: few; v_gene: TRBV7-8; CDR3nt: TGTGCCAGCAGCTCCAGGCAAGATCTCTCCTACGAGCAGTACTTC; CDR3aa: CASSSRQDLSYEQYF
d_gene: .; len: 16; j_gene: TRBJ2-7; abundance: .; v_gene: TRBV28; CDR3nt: TGTGCCAGCAGTTACGGGAGCGGGGAGGAGGGGGAAGAGCAGTACTTC; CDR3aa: CASSYGSGEEGEEQYF
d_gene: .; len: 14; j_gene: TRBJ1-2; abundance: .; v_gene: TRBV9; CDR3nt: TGTGCCAGCAGCTCGCAACAGGGCCTTGTTGGCTACACCTTC; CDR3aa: CASSSQQGLVGYTF
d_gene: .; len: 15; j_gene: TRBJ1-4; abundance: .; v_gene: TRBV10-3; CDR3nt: TGTGCCATCAGTGATACTAGGGGGACTAATGAAAAACTGTTTTTT; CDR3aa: CAISDTRGTNEKLFF
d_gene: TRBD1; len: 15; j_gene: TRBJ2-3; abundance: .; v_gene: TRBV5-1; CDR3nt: TGCGCCAGCAGCTTCAACACAGGGGGTACAGATACGCAGTATTTT; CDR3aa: CASSFNTGGTDTQYF
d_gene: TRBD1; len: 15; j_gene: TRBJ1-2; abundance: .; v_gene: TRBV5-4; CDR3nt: TGTGCCAGCACCTTCCAGGACAGGGGGGACTATGGCTACACCTTC; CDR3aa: CASTFQDRGDYGYTF
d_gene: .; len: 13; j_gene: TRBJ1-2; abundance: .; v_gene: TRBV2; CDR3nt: TGTGCCAGCCACGAGCTAGGGAGGGATGGCTACACCTTC; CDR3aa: CASHELGRDGYTF
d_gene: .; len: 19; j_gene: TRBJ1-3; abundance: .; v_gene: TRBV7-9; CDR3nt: TGTGCCAGCAGCTTGACGGGCGACTATTTGGGGAGTGCTGGAAACACCATATATTTT; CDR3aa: CASSLTGDYLGSAGNTIYF
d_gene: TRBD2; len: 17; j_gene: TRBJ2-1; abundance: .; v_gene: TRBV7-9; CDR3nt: TGTGCCAGCAGGAGCCTTCCACAGCGGGGGGCGGTAAATGAGCAGTTCTTC; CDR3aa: CASRSLPQRGAVNEQFF
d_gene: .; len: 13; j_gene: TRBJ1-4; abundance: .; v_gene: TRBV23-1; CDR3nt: TGCGCCAGCTCCCGGGGGGGGAAGGAAAAACTGTTTTTT; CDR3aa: CASSRGGKEKLFF
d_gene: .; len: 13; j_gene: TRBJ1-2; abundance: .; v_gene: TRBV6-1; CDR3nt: TGTGCCAGCAGTGAAGGGGGCAACTATGGCTACACCTTC; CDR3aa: CASSEGGNYGYTF
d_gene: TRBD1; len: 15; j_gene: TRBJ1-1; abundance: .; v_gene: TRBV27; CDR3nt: TGTGCCAGCAGTCCCCGACAGGGGAGAAACACTGAAGCTTTCTTT; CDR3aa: CASSPRQGRNTEAFF
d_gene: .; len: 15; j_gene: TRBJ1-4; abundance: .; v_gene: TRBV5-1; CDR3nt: TGCGCCAGCAGCATGGTTGGGGGGGAAGGTGAAAAACTGTTTTTT; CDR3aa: CASSMVGGEGEKLFF
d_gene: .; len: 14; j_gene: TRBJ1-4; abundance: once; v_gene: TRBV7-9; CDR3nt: TGTGCCAGCAGCCTGGACAGTTCTAATGAAAAACTGTTTTTT; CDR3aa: CASSLDSSNEKLFF
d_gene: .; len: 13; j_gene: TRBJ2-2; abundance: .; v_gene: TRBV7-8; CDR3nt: TGTGCCAGCAGCTTAGCCGACAGGGGGGAGCTGTTTTTT; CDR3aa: CASSLADRGELFF
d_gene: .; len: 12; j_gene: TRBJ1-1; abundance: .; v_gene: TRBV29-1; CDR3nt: TGCAGCGTTCAGCGGGGAAACACTGAAGCTTTCTTT; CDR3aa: CSVQRGNTEAFF
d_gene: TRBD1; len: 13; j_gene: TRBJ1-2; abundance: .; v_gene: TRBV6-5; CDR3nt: TGTGCCAGCGAACAGGGGAGTGTATATGGCTACACCTTC; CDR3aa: CASEQGSVYGYTF
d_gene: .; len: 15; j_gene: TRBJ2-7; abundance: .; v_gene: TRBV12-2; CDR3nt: TGTGCAAGTCGCTTTGAGCTCTATTACTCCTACGAGCAGTACTTC; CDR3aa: CASRFELYYSYEQYF
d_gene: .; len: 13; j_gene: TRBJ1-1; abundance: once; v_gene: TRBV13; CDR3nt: TGTGCCAGTGTCCGGGAAGAAGGACCTGAAGCTTTCTTT; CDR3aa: CASVREEGPEAFF
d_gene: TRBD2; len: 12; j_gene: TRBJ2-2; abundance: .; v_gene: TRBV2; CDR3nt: TGTGCCAGCAACCGTGGGGGGGTAGGGCTGTTTTTT; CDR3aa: CASNRGGVGLFF
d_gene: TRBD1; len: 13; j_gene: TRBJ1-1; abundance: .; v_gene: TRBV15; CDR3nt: TGTGCCACCAGCCGACAGGGGCCACATGAAGCTTTCTTT; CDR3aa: CATSRQGPHEAFF
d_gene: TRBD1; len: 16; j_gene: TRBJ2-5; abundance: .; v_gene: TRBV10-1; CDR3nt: TGCGCCAGCAGTGAGACCTCCGGGACAGGGAGAGAGACCCAGTACTTC; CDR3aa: CASSETSGTGRETQYF
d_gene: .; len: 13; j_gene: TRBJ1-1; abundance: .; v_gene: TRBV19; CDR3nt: TGTGCCAGTACCCTACCGGCGGGGACTGAAGCTTTCTTT; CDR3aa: CASTLPAGTEAFF
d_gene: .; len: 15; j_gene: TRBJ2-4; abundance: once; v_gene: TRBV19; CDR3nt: TGTGCCAGTAGTAACAGAAGAAACACCAAAAACATTCAGTACTTC; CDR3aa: CASSNRRNTKNIQYF
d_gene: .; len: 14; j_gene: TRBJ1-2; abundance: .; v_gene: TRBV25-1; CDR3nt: TGTGCCAGCAGTTGGAGTGGGTCGCTTCGTGGCTACACCTTC; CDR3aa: CASSWSGSLRGYTF
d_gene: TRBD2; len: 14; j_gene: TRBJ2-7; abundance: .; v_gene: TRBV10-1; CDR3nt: TGCGCCAGCAGTGACCAGCGGGGGGTGGTCGAGCAGTACTTC; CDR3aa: CASSDQRGVVEQYF
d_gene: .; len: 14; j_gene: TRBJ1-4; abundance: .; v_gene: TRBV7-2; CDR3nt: TGTGCCAGCAGACCGGGAACCGGTAATGAAAAACTGTTTTTT; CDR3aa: CASRPGTGNEKLFF
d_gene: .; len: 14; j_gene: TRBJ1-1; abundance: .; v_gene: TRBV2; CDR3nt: TGTGCCAGCACCCCAGGGCGGGGGAGGTCTGAAGCTTTCTTT; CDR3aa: CASTPGRGRSEAFF
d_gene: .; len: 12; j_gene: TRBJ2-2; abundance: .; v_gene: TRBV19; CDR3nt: TGTGCCAGTAGTACCGGACTTCCGGAGCTGTTTTTT; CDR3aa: CASSTGLPELFF
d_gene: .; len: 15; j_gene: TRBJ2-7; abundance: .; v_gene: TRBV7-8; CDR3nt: TGTGCCAGCAGCTCGGCCGGGAAGAGGTACTACGAGCAGTACTTC; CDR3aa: CASSSAGKRYYEQYF
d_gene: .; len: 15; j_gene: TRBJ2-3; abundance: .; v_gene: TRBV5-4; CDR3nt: TGTGCCAGCAGCTTGGACAGCCGAGTTACAGATACGCAGTATTTT; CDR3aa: CASSLDSRVTDTQYF
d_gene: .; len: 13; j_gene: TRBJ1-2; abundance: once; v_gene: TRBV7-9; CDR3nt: TGTGCCAGCAGCGCCGATCAGGGTGGTGGCTACACCTTC; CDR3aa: CASSADQGGGYTF